The 5 T cell receptor beta chains below come from one sample, sequenced in a study of T cell responses to AZD1222 COVID-19 vaccine. The method was immunoSEQ multiplex PCR; TCRdb's version includes in-frame clones alone and lacks a portion of them. Of some 180,000 clones detected, 80% to 95% appear once; the ten largest clones hold more than 1.5%. The specimen comprised peripheral blood, sampled 28 days after the second AZD1222 dose. The receptors were gathered from an adult who received the AZD1222 COVID-19 vaccine.

The chain carries TRBV7-9 and TRBJ2-3; no definite D call. Trimming cost V 2 bases and J 0 bases, with 9 bases left between them. There are 15 residues in the CDR3. Germline lookup yields CDR1 SEHNR and CDR2 FQNEAQ (reference sequence). The CDR3 here is CASSLHSASTDTQYF. The CDR3 DNA is TGTGCCAGCAGCTTACATTCGGCTAGCACAGATACGCAGTATTTT.

The chain recombines TRBV5-1 with TRBJ2-2; TRBD2 matches at 7 bases. CDR1 is SGHRS, CDR2 YFSETQ, per germline. J was trimmed by 0 bases and V by 2 bases; bases with no gene match: 13. CDR3 length equals 19 residues. In DNA form, the CDR3 reads TGCGCCAGCAGCTTAGGCAGGGCAATAGCGGGCTCGAACACCGGGGAGCTGTTTTTT. Residues: CASSLGRAIAGSNTGELFF. Using reference TRBV5-1 and TRBJ2-2 for the parts outside the CDR3, the full variable domain is KAGVTQTPRYLIKTRGQQVTLSCSPISGHRSVSWYQQTPGQGLQFLFEYFSETQRNKGNFPGRFSGRQFSNSRSEMNVSTLELGDSALYLCASSLGRAIAGSNTGELFFGEGSRLTVL.

CDR3 sequence: CASSDPHSDGNYGYTF. The DNA of the CDR3 is TGTGCCAGCAGTGACCCTCATTCCGACGGGAACTATGGCTACACCTTC. The rearrangement uses TRBV6-2 or TRBV6-3 and TRBJ1-2; D not resolved. CDR3 length equals 16 residues. Germline CDR1 and CDR2: MNHEY and SVGEGT. Trimming shortened V by 5 bases and J by 2 bases, and 18 bases separated the two germline ends.

This clone was observed once. J is TRBJ2-5 and V is TRBV4-2; 9 positions agree with TRBD1. V was clipped by 4 bases and J by 5 bases; unmatched bases: 11. Germline-derived CDR1 and CDR2 are LGHNA and YNFKEQ. The CDR3 has 16 residues. This CDR3 is CASSPESDRGYETQYF. CDR3 nucleotides: TGTGCCAGCAGCCCGGAATCGGACAGGGGCTACGAGACCCAGTACTTC.

CDR3 DNA sequence: TGTGCCAGTAGGATGAGACAGGGGGACTACGAGCAGTACTTC. This encodes CASRMRQGDYEQYF. V is TRBV19 and J is TRBJ2-7, with 9 bases aligning to TRBD1. Looked up from germline, CDR1 is LNHDA and CDR2 is SQIVND (reference sequence). This CDR3 has 14 residues. V was pared by 6 bases and J by 3 bases, with 6 bases of the junction left unmatched.